This T cell receptor beta chain originates from a study of shared clonotypes between healthy human individuals. Study background: Each donor's CD8 memory used one plate, CD8 naive two, each CD4 subset three.

As regards this clone: As yet, its antigen is unknown.

The CDR3 runs 15 residues. Germline CDR1 is SGHRS and CDR2 is YFSETQ. The ends were cut back, 5 bases at V and 3 bases at J, with 18 bases in the middle. Libraries were prepared by immunoSEQ multiplex PCR; TCRdb keeps only in-frame clonotypes and omits some of them. Here the sample spans some 1,600,000 clones, 95% to 99% being singletons. Study-wide results and caveats: Generation probabilities were higher for clonotypes shared across all four sorted-subset donors than for unshared ones.

J is TRBJ2-7 and V is TRBV5-1, with D perhaps TRBD1 (6 bases). What was sequenced was naive CD4+ T cells sorted from blood. Indicated subset: CD45RA+ positively selected. The sequence was collected from a young man in good health. The CDR3 DNA is TGCGCCAGCAGGAGTAATCCCGGGACAAACTACGAGCAGTACTTC. Translated: CASRSNPGTNYEQYF.